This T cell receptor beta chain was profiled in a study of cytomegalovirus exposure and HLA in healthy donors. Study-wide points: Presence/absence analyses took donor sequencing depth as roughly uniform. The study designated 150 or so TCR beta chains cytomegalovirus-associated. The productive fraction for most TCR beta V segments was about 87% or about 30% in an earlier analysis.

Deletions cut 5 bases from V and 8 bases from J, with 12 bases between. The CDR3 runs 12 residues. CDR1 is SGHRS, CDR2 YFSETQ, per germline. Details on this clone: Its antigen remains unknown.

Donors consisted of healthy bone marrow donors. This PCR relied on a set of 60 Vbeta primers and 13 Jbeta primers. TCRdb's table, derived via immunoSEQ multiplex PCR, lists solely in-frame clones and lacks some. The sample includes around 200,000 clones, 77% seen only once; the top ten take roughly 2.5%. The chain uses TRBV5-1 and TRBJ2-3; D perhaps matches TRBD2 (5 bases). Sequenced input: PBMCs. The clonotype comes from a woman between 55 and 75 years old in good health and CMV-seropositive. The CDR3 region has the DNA TGCGCCAGCAGAGAGCGGACGCCTACGCAGTATTTT. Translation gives CASRERTPTQYF.